The 13 T cell receptor beta chains listed next were all sequenced from one sample in a study of blood T cell repertoires in COVID-19. Generated by immunoSEQ multiplex PCR, the TCRdb table keeps only in-frame clones and is missing some. The table lists a few hundred thousand clones, 86% of them singletons. The sequencing sample was made of PBMCs or T cells enriched from blood (not recorded which). The receptors come from a woman aged 40 to 50 with acute COVID-19.

The table lists this clone with a count of one. The chain couples TRBV6-5 to TRBJ2-7, with a possible D match to TRBD2 (6 bases). The CDR3 length is 13 residues. V lost 7 bases, J lost 9 bases, and 19 bases lay in between. Germline values: CDR1 MNHEY, CDR2 SVGAGI. For the CDR3, the DNA is TGTGCCAGCAAAGGGCGGGGATTCTTACGGCAGTACTTC. It codes for CASKGRGFLRQYF.

The rearrangement uses TRBV7-2 and TRBJ1-5; tentative D call: TRBD1 (6 bases). Trimming shortened V by 1 base and J by 2 bases, and 12 bases separated the two germline ends. The germline CDR1 and CDR2 sequences are SGHTA and FQGNSA. The CDR3 has 16 amino acids. CDR3 loop: CASSLGGGRGNQPQHF. The CDR3 DNA reads TGTGCCAGCAGCTTAGGGGGGGGCCGTGGCAATCAGCCCCAGCATTTT.

The chain has TRBV3-1 (or the pseudogene TRBV3-2) and TRBJ2-3, with D tentatively TRBD2 (5 bases). V shed 3 bases and J shed 1 base, with 17 bases lying between them. CDR1 LGHDT and CDR2 YNNKEL come from the germline V gene (reference sequence). The CDR3 has 17 residues. CDR3 region: CASSQESGLDGTDTQYF. The CDR3 DNA sequence: TGTGCCAGCAGCCAGGAAAGCGGACTCGATGGCACAGATACGCAGTATTTT.

The chain uses TRBV5-1 and TRBJ2-7; TRBD2 agrees at 11 bases. There are 16 residues in the CDR3. V lost 0 bases and J lost 2; bases outside the gene matches: 4. Germline V gene lookup returns CDR1 SGHRS and CDR2 YFSETQ. CDR3 sequence (DNA): TGCGCCAGCAGCTTGGGTAGCGGGAGGGGCACCTACGAGCAGTACTTC. This encodes CASSLGSGRGTYEQYF. Complete variable domain (other parts from reference TRBV5-1 and TRBJ2-7): KAGVTQTPRYLIKTRGQQVTLSCSPISGHRSVSWYQQTPGQGLQFLFEYFSETQRNKGNFPGRFSGRQFSNSRSEMNVSTLELGDSALYLCASSLGSGRGTYEQYFGPGTRLTVT.

The chain combines TRBV4-1 with TRBJ2-7, with D possibly TRBD1 on 5 matching bases. Per germline, CDR1 MGHRA and CDR2 YSYEKL. The CDR3 contains 12 residues. Trimming pared 2 bases from V and 4 bases from J, leaving 6 bases between. CDR3 nucleotide sequence: TGCGCCAGCAGCCAAACAGGTTACGAGCAGTACTTC. It codes for CASSQTGYEQYF.

The chain links TRBV12-3 or TRBV12-4 to TRBJ2-7; a weak D match, TRBD1 (5 bases). There are 11 residues in the CDR3. Trimming removed 3 bases from V and 7 bases from J, with 7 bases in between. The CDR3 sequence is CASSFRTEQYF. CDR3 in DNA: TGTGCCAGCAGTTTCCGGACAGAGCAGTACTTC.

The table lists this clone with a count of one. The CDR3 loop reads CATSRGATSGGVSGNEQFF. As DNA, the CDR3 is TGTGCCACCAGCAGAGGGGCAACTAGCGGAGGGGTATCGGGAAATGAGCAGTTCTTC. The chain is built from TRBV15 and TRBJ2-1; 8 nucleotides match TRBD2. CDR3 length: 19 amino acids. In germline, CDR1 is LNHNV, CDR2 YYDKDF (reference sequence). The trim removed 1 base at V and 7 bases at J, leaving 18 bases unmatched.

The chain links TRBV2 to TRBJ2-1, with D possibly matching TRBD1 (6 bases). Trimming cost V 6 bases and J 9 bases, with 12 bases left between them. Germline values: CDR1 SNHLY, CDR2 FYNNEI. The CDR3 contains 12 residues. CDR3 loop: CASRPGVPEQFF. CDR3 coding DNA: TGTGCCAGCAGGCCAGGGGTTCCTGAGCAGTTCTTC. Full variable domain (outside the CDR3, taken from reference TRBV2 and TRBJ2-1): EPEVTQTPSHQVTQMGQEVILRCVPISNHLYFYWYRQILGQKVEFLVSFYNNEISEKSEIFDDQFSVERPDGSNFTLKIRSTKLEDSAMYFCASRPGVPEQFFGPGTRLTVL.

The chain is built from TRBV24-1 and TRBJ2-1; tentatively, D is TRBD2 (6 bases). The CDR3 spans 13 residues. Germline V gene lookup returns CDR1 KGHDR and CDR2 SFDVKD. Trimming took off 10 bases at V and 0 bases at J, with 9 bases between the two ends. DNA of the CDR3: TGTGCCACTGGGACTGCCTCCTACAATGAGCAGTTCTTC. Residues: CATGTASYNEQFF.

The chain has TRBV6-4 and TRBJ2-7; tentative D call: TRBD2 (6 bases). This CDR3 is built from 14 residues. CDR1 and CDR2 from the germline V gene are MRHNA and SNTAGT. V was clipped by 3 bases and J by 2 bases, with 11 bases between them. CDR3 residues: CASSEFGGTYEQYF. CDR3 bases: TGTGCCAGCAGTGAATTCGGCGGGACCTACGAGCAGTACTTC.

The chain uses TRBV7-2 and TRBJ2-5, with D maybe TRBD1 (5 bases). Trimming left V 1 base short and J 4 bases short, with 19 bases between. Germline V gene data show CDR1 as SGHTA and CDR2 as FQGNSA. This CDR3 is built from 17 residues. DNA of the CDR3: TGTGCCAGCAGCTTAGGAATGCCCCGTGCAGGGCGAGAGACCCAGTACTTC. Translating it yields CASSLGMPRAGRETQYF.

This clone came up a few times. V gene TRBV11-3 combines with J gene TRBJ2-7, with a weak D call TRBD1 (6 bases). The CDR3 is 14 residues long. Germline V CDR1 and CDR2: SGHNT, YENEEA. The germline V and J ends were trimmed by 5 bases and 6 bases, with 17 bases remaining between them. This chain's CDR3 is CASSGSGVLGEQYF. In DNA form, the CDR3 reads TGTGCCAGCAGCGGATCAGGGGTTCTCGGCGAGCAGTACTTC.

V gene TRBV3-1 (or the pseudogene TRBV3-2) combines with J gene TRBJ2-1; D possibly corresponds to TRBD1 (6 bases). CDR1 and CDR2 from the germline V gene are LGHDT and YNNKEL (reference sequence). The CDR3 length is 14 residues. Trimming removed 4 bases from V and 4 bases from J, with 11 bases in between. The CDR3 protein is CASSRTGSYNEQFF. In DNA form, the CDR3 reads TGTGCCAGCAGCCGAACAGGGTCTTACAATGAGCAGTTCTTC.